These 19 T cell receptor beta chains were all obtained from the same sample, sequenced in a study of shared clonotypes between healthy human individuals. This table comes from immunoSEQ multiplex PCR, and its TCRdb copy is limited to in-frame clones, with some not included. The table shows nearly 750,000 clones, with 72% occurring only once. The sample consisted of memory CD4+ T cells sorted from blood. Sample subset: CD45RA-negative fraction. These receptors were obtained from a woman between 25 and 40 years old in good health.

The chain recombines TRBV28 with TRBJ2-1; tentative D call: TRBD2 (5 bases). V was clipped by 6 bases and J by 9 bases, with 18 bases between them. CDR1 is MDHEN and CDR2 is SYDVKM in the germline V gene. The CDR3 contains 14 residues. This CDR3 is CASSPRESSREQFF. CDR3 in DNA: TGTGCCAGCAGCCCTCGGGAATCTAGTCGTGAGCAGTTCTTC.

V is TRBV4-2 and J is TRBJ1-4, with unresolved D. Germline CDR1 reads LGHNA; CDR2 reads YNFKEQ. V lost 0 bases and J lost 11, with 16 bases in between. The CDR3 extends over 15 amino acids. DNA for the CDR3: TGTGCCAGCAGCCAAGATGGCGCACCGGTTGCGAAACTGTTTTTT. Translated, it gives CASSQDGAPVAKLFF.

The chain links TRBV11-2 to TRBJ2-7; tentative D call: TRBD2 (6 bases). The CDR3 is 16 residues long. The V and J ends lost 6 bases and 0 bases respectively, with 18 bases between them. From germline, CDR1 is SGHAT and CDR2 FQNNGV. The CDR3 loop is CASSPARGTSSYEQYF. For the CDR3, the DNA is TGTGCCAGCAGTCCCGCCCGGGGGACCTCCTCCTACGAGCAGTACTTC. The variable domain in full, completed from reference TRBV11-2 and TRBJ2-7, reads EAGVAQSPRYKIIEKRQSVAFWCNPISGHATLYWYQQILGQGPKLLIQFQNNGVVDDSQLPKDRFSAERLKGVDSTLKIQPAKLEDSAVYLCASSPARGTSSYEQYFGPGTRLTVT.

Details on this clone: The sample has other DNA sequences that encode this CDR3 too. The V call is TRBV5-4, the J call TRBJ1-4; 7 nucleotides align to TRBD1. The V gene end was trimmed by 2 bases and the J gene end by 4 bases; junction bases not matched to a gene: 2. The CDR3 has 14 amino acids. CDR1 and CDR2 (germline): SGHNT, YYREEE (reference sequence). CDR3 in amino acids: CASSLQGLNEKLFF. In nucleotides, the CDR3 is TGTGCCAGCAGCTTACAGGGGCTTAATGAAAAACTGTTTTTT.

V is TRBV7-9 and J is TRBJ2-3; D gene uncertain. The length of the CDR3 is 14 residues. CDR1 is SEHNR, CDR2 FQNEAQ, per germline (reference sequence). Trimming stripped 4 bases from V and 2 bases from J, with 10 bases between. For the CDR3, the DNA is TGTGCCAGCAGCTCTAACCCTGACACAGATACGCAGTATTTT. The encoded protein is CASSSNPDTDTQYF. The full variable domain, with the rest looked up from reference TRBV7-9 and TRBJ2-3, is DTGVSQNPRHKITKRGQNVTFRCDPISEHNRLYWYRQTLGQGPEFLTYFQNEAQLEKSRLLSDRFSAERPKGSFSTLEIQRTEQGDSAMYLCASSSNPDTDTQYFGPGTRLTVL.

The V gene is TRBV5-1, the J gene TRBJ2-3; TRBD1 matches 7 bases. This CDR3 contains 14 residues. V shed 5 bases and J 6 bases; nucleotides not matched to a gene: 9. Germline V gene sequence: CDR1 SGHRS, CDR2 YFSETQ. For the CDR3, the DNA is TGCGCCAGCAGTTTACAGGGGCCCGGGGATACGCAGTATTTT. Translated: CASSLQGPGDTQYF.

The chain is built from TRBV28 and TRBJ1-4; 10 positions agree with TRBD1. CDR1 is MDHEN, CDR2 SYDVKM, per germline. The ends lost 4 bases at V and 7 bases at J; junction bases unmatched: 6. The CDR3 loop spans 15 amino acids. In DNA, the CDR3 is TGTGCCAGCAGTTCGACAGGGGGCGCGGTTGAAAAACTGTTTTTT. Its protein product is CASSSTGGAVEKLFF.

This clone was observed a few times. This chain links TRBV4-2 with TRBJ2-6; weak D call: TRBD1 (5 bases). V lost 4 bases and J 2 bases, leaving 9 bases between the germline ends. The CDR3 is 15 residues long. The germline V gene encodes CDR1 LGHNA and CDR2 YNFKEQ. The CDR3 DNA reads TGTGCCAGCAGCCGTCCAGGGCCTGGGGCCAACGTCCTGACTTTC. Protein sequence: CASSRPGPGANVLTF.

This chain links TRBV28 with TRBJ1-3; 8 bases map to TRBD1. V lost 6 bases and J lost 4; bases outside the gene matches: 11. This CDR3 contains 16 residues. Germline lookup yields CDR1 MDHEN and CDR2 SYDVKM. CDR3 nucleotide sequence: TGTGCCAGCAGCCCTCCGCAGGGGGCAACGGGAAACACCATATATTTT. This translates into CASSPPQGATGNTIYF.

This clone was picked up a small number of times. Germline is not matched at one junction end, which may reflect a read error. CDR3 DNA sequence: TGCGCCAGCAGCCAAGGACGGGAAGCCCCAGTACAATTT. This sequence encodes CASSQGREAPVQF. The V gene is TRBV4-1, the J gene TRBJ1-4; D remains unclear. The V gene's germline CDR1 is MGHRA and CDR2 YSYEKL. The length of the CDR3 is 13 residues.

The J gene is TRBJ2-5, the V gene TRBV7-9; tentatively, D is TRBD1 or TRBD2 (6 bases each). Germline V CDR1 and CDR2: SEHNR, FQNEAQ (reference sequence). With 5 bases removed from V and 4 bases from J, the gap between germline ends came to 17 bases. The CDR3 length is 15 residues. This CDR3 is CASSPGGQFTETQYF. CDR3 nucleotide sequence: TGTGCCAGCAGCCCCGGGGGACAATTTACAGAGACCCAGTACTTC.

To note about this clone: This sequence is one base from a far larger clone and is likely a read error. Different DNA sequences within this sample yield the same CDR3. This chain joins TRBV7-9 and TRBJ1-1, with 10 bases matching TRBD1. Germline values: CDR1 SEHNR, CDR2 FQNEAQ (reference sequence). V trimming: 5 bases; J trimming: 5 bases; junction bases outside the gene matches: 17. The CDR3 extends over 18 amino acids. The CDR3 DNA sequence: TGTGCCAGCAGCCCAGCGGGACAGGGGAGAGGTGGAAGTACTGAAGCTTTCTTT. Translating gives CASSPAGQGRGGSTEAFF.

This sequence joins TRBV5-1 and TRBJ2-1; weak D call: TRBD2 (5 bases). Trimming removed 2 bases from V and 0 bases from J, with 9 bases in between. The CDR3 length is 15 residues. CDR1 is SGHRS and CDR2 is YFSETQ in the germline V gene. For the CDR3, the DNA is TGCGCCAGCAGCTTTGGAGAGGGCTCCTACAATGAGCAGTTCTTC. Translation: CASSFGEGSYNEQFF.

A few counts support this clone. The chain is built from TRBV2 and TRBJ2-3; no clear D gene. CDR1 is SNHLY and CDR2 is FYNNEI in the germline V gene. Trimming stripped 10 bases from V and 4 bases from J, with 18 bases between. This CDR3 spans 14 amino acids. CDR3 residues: CATQGGLASDTQYF. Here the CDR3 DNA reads TGTGCCACCCAAGGTGGGCTGGCCTCAGATACGCAGTATTTT.

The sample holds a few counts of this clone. The chain's CDR3 is CASSLSGSGNNEQFF. As DNA, the CDR3 is TGTGCCAGCAGTCTTAGCGGGAGTGGGAACAATGAGCAGTTCTTC. The chain combines TRBV6-6 with TRBJ2-1, with 9 bases that match TRBD2. V trimming: 5 bases; J trimming: 5 bases; junction bases outside the gene matches: 7. Per the germline V gene, CDR1 is MNHNY and CDR2 is SVGAGI (reference sequence). CDR3 length: 15 amino acids.

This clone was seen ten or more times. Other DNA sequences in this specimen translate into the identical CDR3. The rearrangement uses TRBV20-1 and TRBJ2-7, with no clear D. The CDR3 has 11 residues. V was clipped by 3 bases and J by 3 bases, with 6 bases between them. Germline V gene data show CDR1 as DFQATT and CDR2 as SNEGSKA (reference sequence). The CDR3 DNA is TGCAGTGCTAGTTCCCACTACGAGCAGTACTTC. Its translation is CSASSHYEQYF.

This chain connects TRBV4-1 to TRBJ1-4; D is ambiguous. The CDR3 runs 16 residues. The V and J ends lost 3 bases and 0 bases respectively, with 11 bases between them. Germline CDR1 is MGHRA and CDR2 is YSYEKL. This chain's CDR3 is CASSQGIVATNEKLFF. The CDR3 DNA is TGCGCCAGCAGCCAGGGAATTGTGGCAACTAATGAAAAACTGTTTTTT.

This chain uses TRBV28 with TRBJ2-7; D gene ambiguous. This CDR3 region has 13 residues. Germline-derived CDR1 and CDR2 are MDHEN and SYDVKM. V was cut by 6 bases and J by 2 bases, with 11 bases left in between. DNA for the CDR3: TGTGCCAGCAGAACTCAGGACCCCTACGAGCAGTACTTC. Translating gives CASRTQDPYEQYF.

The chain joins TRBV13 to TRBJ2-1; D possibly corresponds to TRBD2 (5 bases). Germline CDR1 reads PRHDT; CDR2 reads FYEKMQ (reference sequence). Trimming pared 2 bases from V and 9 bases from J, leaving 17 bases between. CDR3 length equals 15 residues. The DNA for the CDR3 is TGTGCCAGCAGCTTACCACCGGACGGGATGGGTGAGCAGTTCTTC. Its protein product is CASSLPPDGMGEQFF. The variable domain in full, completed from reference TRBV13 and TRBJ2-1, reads AAGVIQSPRHLIKEKRETATLKCYPIPRHDTVYWYQQGPGQDPQFLISFYEKMQSDKGSIPDRFSAQQFSDYHSELNMSSLELGDSALYFCASSLPPDGMGEQFFGPGTRLTVL.